This T cell receptor (beta chain) stems from a study of blood T cell repertoires in COVID-19. This CDR3 is built from 15 residues. V was cut by 4 bases and J by 6 bases, with 15 bases left in between. Germline assignment: CDR1 LGHNA and CDR2 YNFKEQ. All enrollees were roughly 18 to 89 years old and from fewer than 30 US areas. Sequenced by immunoSEQ multiplex PCR; TCRdb stores in-frame clones only, minus some. Of roughly 190,000 clones listed, about 85% were seen once; the top ten hold 20% to 25%. Sequencing was carried out using PBMCs or T cells enriched from blood (not recorded which). The chain combines TRBV4-2 with TRBJ1-4, with D perhaps TRBD1 (5 bases). This receptor was identified in a middle-aged woman in a cohort exposed to, infected with or recovered from COVID-19 (not recorded which). The DNA of the CDR3 is TGTGCCAGCAGCCCTTTACCACAGGCAGATGAAAAACTGTTTTTT. Its protein is CASSPLPQADEKLFF.